The 25 T cell receptor beta chains below all came from one sample that was sequenced in a study of cytomegalovirus exposure and HLA in healthy donors. The PCR employed 60 Vbeta primers together with 13 Jbeta primers. The table came from immunoSEQ multiplex PCR; TCRdb's copy has only in-frame clones and leaves some out. Seen here are over 150,000 clones, 85% observed once, and the top ten hold 1%. Sequencing was performed on PBMCs. Receptors were obtained from a boy younger than 10 in good health and CMV-seronegative.

The chain couples TRBV6-6 to TRBJ2-3; D perhaps matches TRBD2 (5 bases). The germline V and J ends were trimmed by 0 bases and 2 bases, with 9 bases remaining between them. The germline CDR1 and CDR2 sequences are MNHNY and SVGAGI (reference sequence). The CDR3 length is 15 residues. Here the CDR3 reads CASSYSRDITDTQYF. The DNA for the CDR3 is TGTGCCAGCAGTTACTCGAGGGATATCACAGATACGCAGTATTTT.

This clone was picked up one time. The rearrangement links TRBV6-5 to TRBJ2-5; unclear D gene. Germline values: CDR1 MNHEY, CDR2 SVGAGI. V was trimmed by 2 bases and J by 6 bases, leaving 7 bases between them. The CDR3 loop spans 12 amino acids. CDR3 sequence: CASSYATQTQYF. CDR3 coding DNA: TGTGCCAGCAGTTACGCTACGCAGACCCAGTACTTC.

The chain couples TRBV19 to TRBJ2-2, with D possibly matching TRBD1 (5 bases). Trimming took 1 base from V and 6 from J, leaving 9 bases between them. The CDR3 runs to 14 residues. Germline CDR1 is LNHDA and CDR2 is SQIVND (reference sequence). CDR3 sequence: CASSIGGAPGELFF. The DNA for the CDR3 is TGTGCCAGTAGTATAGGGGGCGCCCCCGGGGAGCTGTTTTTT.

This chain links TRBV2 with TRBJ2-1; 12 nucleotides line up with TRBD2. CDR3 size: 15 residues. The germline V gene has CDR1 SNHLY and CDR2 FYNNEI. The V segment lost 10 bases and the J segment 4 bases; nucleotides outside the gene matches: 8. CDR3 coding DNA: TGTGCCACCCGACTAGCGGGGGTTCAGTACAATGAGCAGTTCTTC. It yields the protein CATRLAGVQYNEQFF.

This clone was counted a single time. This sequence joins TRBV30 and TRBJ1-2; possible D gene TRBD1, 5 bases. Trimming took 2 bases from V and 8 from J, leaving 9 bases between them. The germline CDR1 and CDR2 sequences are GTSNPN and SVGIG (reference sequence). CDR3 length equals 11 residues. CDR3 in amino acids: CAWSLGGGYTF. The CDR3 bases are TGTGCCTGGAGTCTCGGGGGGGGCTACACCTTC.

The chain uses TRBV29-1 and TRBJ1-2, with D maybe TRBD1 (5 bases). The CDR3 has 12 amino acids. Germline CDR1 SQVTM, CDR2 ANQGSEA. Trimming left V 6 bases short and J 1 base short, with 9 bases between. The CDR3 sequence: CSVQALNYGYTF. CDR3 sequence (DNA): TGCAGCGTACAGGCCCTTAACTATGGCTACACCTTC.

This sequence joins TRBV11-2 and TRBJ2-7; TRBD2 is a possible D gene (5 bases). Germline lookup yields CDR1 SGHAT and CDR2 FQNNGV. V was trimmed by 0 bases and J by 3 bases, leaving 9 bases between them. CDR3 length: 14 residues. The CDR3 bases are TGTGCCAGCAGCTTAGATCCTAGCCACTACGAGCAGTACTTC. Protein: CASSLDPSHYEQYF. Together with reference TRBV11-2 and TRBJ2-7, the CDR3 gives the full variable domain: EAGVAQSPRYKIIEKRQSVAFWCNPISGHATLYWYQQILGQGPKLLIQFQNNGVVDDSQLPKDRFSAERLKGVDSTLKIQPAKLEDSAVYLCASSLDPSHYEQYFGPGTRLTVT.

This clone is a singleton in its sample. This chain links TRBV6-1 with TRBJ2-7, with 8 bases lining up with TRBD1. The CDR3 spans 15 residues. V dropped 7 bases and J dropped 6; count of bases not matched to a gene: 14. Germline CDR1 reads MNHNS; CDR2 reads SASEGT. The CDR3 sequence: CASTPRDRPKGEQYF. The CDR3 region has the DNA TGTGCCAGCACTCCTAGGGACAGGCCAAAGGGCGAGCAGTACTTC.

As for this clone: One end of the junction is discordant with germline, which a read error may explain. The chain recombines TRBV18 with TRBJ1-2; D is perhaps TRBD1 (5 bases). This CDR3 is built from 14 residues. CDR1 and CDR2 (germline): KGHSH, LQKENI. The CDR3 is CASSPAKGPYGHTF. CDR3 coding DNA: TGTGCCAGCTCTCCTGCAAAGGGGCCCTATGGCCACACCTTC.

The count of this clone is one. The chain is built from TRBV30 and TRBJ1-4; no clear D. This CDR3 is built from 13 residues. The V and J ends lost 1 base and 3 bases respectively, with 6 bases between them. The germline CDR1 and CDR2 sequences are GTSNPN and SVGIG (reference sequence). DNA for the CDR3: TGTGCCTGGAGTGCACAGCCTAATGAAAAACTGTTTTTT. Its translation is CAWSAQPNEKLFF.

The chain couples TRBV4-1 to TRBJ1-1, with unresolved D. Germline V CDR1 and CDR2: MGHRA, YSYEKL. Trimming removed 0 bases from V and 3 bases from J, with 8 bases in between. The length of the CDR3 is 14 residues. The CDR3 loop reads CASSQDPSYTEAFF. CDR3 nucleotide sequence: TGCGCCAGCAGCCAAGATCCTTCGTACACTGAAGCTTTCTTT.

The rearrangement links TRBV5-1 to TRBJ2-7; TRBD2 might be the D (6 bases). The CDR3 totals 13 residues. Germline CDR1 and CDR2: SGHRS and YFSETQ. The V end was cut by 1 base, the J end by 6 bases, with 11 bases between. Here the CDR3 DNA reads TGCGCCAGCAGCTTGATCCAGGGAGGCGAGCAGTACTTC. Protein sequence: CASSLIQGGEQYF.

The chain couples TRBV7-9 to TRBJ2-2, with TRBD1 identical over 8 bases. The CDR3 has 15 amino acids. The junction had 4 bases not matched to a gene; V was cut back by 6 bases and J by 1 base. The V gene's germline CDR1 is SEHNR and CDR2 FQNEAQ (reference sequence). CDR3 sequence: CASREDRENTGELFF. The CDR3 DNA follows: TGTGCCAGCAGAGAGGACAGGGAGAACACCGGGGAGCTGTTTTTT.

The CDR3 region is CASKENNQPQHF. CDR3 sequence (DNA): TGTGCCAGCAAAGAGAACAATCAGCCCCAGCATTTT. V is TRBV28 and J is TRBJ1-5; D is uncertain. CDR1 is MDHEN and CDR2 is SYDVKM in the germline V gene. Trimming cost V 7 bases and J 3 bases, with 7 bases left between them. There are 12 residues in the CDR3.

The chain couples TRBV6-5 to TRBJ2-3, with 9 bases aligning to TRBD2. Losses at the gene ends were 8 bases for V and 4 bases for J; bases not matched to a gene: 4. Germline CDR1 and CDR2: MNHEY and SVGAGI. CDR3 length equals 13 residues. Written as DNA, the CDR3 is TGTGCCAGCGCTAGCGGGAACCCAGATACGCAGTATTTT. Encoded protein: CASASGNPDTQYF.

The chain links TRBV27 to TRBJ1-2; maybe TRBD1 (6 bases). There are 16 residues in the CDR3. Germline-derived CDR1 and CDR2 are MNHEY and SMNVEV (reference sequence). Trimming shortened V by 5 bases and J by 8 bases, and 24 bases separated the two germline ends. CDR3 sequence (DNA): TGTGCCAGCAGTCCTCGGTGGACAGATTATCTACAAGGCTACACCTTC. It is translated as CASSPRWTDYLQGYTF.

The CDR3 DNA reads as TGTGCCAGCAGCCCCGGGGCGGGAGGGTTAGAGACCCAGTACTTC. Its translation is CASSPGAGGLETQYF. V is TRBV6-5 and J is TRBJ2-5, with 9 bases lining up with TRBD2. CDR1 and CDR2 from the germline V gene are MNHEY and SVGAGI. V lost 6 bases, J lost 4 bases, and 9 bases stayed unmatched. This CDR3 is 15 amino acids long.

The chain couples TRBV28 to TRBJ2-7; 8 nucleotides agree with TRBD1. Trimming removed 4 bases from V and 3 bases from J; junction bases left unmatched: 11. Germline CDR1 reads MDHEN; CDR2 reads SYDVKM. There are 16 residues in the CDR3. CDR3 nucleotides: TGTGCCAGCAGTTCCCATCGGACAGGGCGGATCTACGAGCAGTACGTC. Protein: CASSSHRTGRIYEQYV.

The V gene is TRBV18, the J gene TRBJ1-5; D unclear. Germline V gene sequence: CDR1 KGHSH, CDR2 LQKENI. V was shortened by 3 bases and J by 11 bases, with 17 bases between the two germline ends. This CDR3 comprises 14 residues. The CDR3 DNA is TGTGCCAGCTCACCCACGGAGAGGCTCTTCGCCCAGCATTTT. Translation: CASSPTERLFAQHF. The whole variable domain, remainder taken from reference TRBV18 and TRBJ1-5, is NAGVMQNPRHLVRRRGQEARLRCSPMKGHSHVYWYRQLPEEGLKFMVYLQKENIIDESGMPKERFSAEFPKEGPSILRIQQVVRGDSAAYFCASSPTERLFAQHFGDGTRLSIL.

The genes are TRBV5-5 and TRBJ2-1; TRBD2 matches 11 bases. The germline gives CDR1 SGHKS, CDR2 YYEKEE (reference sequence). V gave up 3 bases and J gave up 4 bases; unmatched junction bases: 6. The CDR3 is 16 residues long. The CDR3 sequence: CASSSPGLAVYNEQFF. The CDR3 nucleotides read TGTGCCAGCAGCTCGCCGGGACTAGCGGTGTACAATGAGCAGTTCTTC.

This sequence joins TRBV10-1 and TRBJ1-2; D perhaps matches TRBD1 (6 bases). Trimming removed 3 bases from V and 7 bases from J, with 15 bases in between. CDR1 is WNHNN, CDR2 SYGVQD, per germline (reference sequence). This CDR3 contains 14 residues. CDR3 amino acids: CASSENRERSGYTF. DNA for the CDR3: TGCGCCAGCAGTGAAAACAGGGAACGGAGTGGCTACACCTTC.

The genes are TRBV30 and TRBJ1-1; the match to TRBD1 covers 10 bases. The J segment lost 3 bases and the V segment lost 0 bases, leaving 4 bases of the junction unmatched. Germline values: CDR1 GTSNPN, CDR2 SVGIG (reference sequence). The CDR3 contains 15 residues. The CDR3 spells CAWSVWGTGDTEAFF. In nucleotides, the CDR3 is TGTGCCTGGAGTGTATGGGGGACAGGGGACACTGAAGCTTTCTTT. The whole variable domain, remainder taken from reference TRBV30 and TRBJ1-1, is SQTIHQWPATLVQPVGSPLSLECTVEGTSNPNLYWYRQAAGRGLQLLFYSVGIGQISSEVPQNLSASRPQDRQFILSSKKLLLSDSGFYLCAWSVWGTGDTEAFFGQGTRLTVV.

V is TRBV20-1 and J is TRBJ1-2, with a tentative D call TRBD1 (6 bases). This CDR3 has 11 amino acids. Germline V gene data show CDR1 as DFQATT and CDR2 as SNEGSKA (reference sequence). V was shortened by 0 bases and J by 8 bases, with 7 bases between the two germline ends. CDR3 nucleotide sequence: TGCAGTGCTAGAGACCAGGGGGGCTACACCTTC. Its translation: CSARDQGGYTF.

CDR3 region: CASSTGTGSRDTQYF. CDR3 bases: TGTGCCAGTAGTACTGGGACAGGGAGTAGAGATACGCAGTATTTT. V usage is TRBV19 and J usage is TRBJ2-3; 9 nucleotides align to TRBD1. CDR1 LNHDA and CDR2 SQIVND come from the germline V gene (reference sequence). The CDR3 extends over 15 amino acids. Trimming cost V 4 bases and J 5 bases; bases outside gene matches: 7.

The V call is TRBV6-5, the J call TRBJ2-7; 10 bases are a match to TRBD1. With 6 bases clipped from V and 6 bases from J, the junction kept 8 bases outside the gene matches. From germline, CDR1 is MNHEY and CDR2 SVGAGI. This CDR3 spans 14 amino acids. In DNA form, the CDR3 reads TGTGCCAGCAGCCCTCGGGACAGGGGAGGCGAGCAGTACGTC. This encodes CASSPRDRGGEQYV.